This TCR beta chain was captured by sequencing in a study of T cell clusters in autoimmune cytopenias. Multiplex touch-down PCR amplified TRB using TRB-A and TRB-B pools in one tube. From the multiplex PCR reads, TCRdb lists one entry per CDR3 protein and no DNA. This sample contains some 7,800 distinct CDR3 sequences. CDR1 DFQATT and CDR2 SNEGSKA come from the germline V gene (reference sequence). This CDR3 comprises 16 residues. TRB was amplified from approximately 250 ng of peripheral blood genomic DNA per sample. This TCR came from a human donor with an autoimmune cytopenia or autoimmune hepatitis (not recorded which). The sequenced sample was peripheral blood. This chain uses TRBV20-1 with TRBJ2-7; without DNA, the TCRdb call of TRBD2 cannot be checked. CDR3 sequence: CSAREGTSGGSYEQYF.